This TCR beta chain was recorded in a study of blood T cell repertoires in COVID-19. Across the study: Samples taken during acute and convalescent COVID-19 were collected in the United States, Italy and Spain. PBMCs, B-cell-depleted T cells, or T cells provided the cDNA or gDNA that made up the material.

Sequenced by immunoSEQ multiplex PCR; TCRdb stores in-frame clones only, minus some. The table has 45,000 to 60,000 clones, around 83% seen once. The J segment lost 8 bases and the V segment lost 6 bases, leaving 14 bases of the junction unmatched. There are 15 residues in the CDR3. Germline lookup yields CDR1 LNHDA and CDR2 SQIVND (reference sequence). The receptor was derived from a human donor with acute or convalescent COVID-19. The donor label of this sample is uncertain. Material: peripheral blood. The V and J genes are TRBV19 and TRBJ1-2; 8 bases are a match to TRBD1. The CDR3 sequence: CASRTNGQGGSGYTF. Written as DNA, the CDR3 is TGTGCCAGTAGGACTAACGGACAGGGAGGATCGGGCTACACCTTC.